The 26 T cell receptor beta chains listed next were all sequenced from one sample in a study of blood T cell repertoires in COVID-19 (dated by TCRdb to about 2020). The protocol used for the library was the immunoSEQ multiplex PCR assay. This immuneACCESS table, as held by TCRdb, lists in-frame sequences with V and J called but not all clones. Of the missing ones, under half trace to an unresolved V gene in checked studies; the others have no known cause. The sample contains 80,000 or so clones, roughly 80% of them found a single time. About 16% of the sample belongs to the ten largest clones. The source material was peripheral blood. The receptors stem from an elderly woman with acute or convalescent COVID-19.

The gene calls are TRBV18 and TRBJ2-3; 7 bases are shared with TRBD1. The CDR3 has 16 residues. CDR1 KGHSH and CDR2 LQKENI come from the germline V gene. V gave up 0 bases and J gave up 0 bases; unmatched junction bases: 3. CDR3 in DNA: TGTGCCAGCTCACCACCGACAGGGAAAAGCACAGATACGCAGTATTTT. Protein: CASSPPTGKSTDTQYF. Filled out from reference TRBV18 and TRBJ2-3, the complete variable domain reads NAGVMQNPRHLVRRRGQEARLRCSPMKGHSHVYWYRQLPEEGLKFMVYLQKENIIDESGMPKERFSAEFPKEGPSILRIQQVVRGDSAAYFCASSPPTGKSTDTQYFGPGTRLTVL.

This rearrangement joins TRBV14 to TRBJ2-3; D is perhaps TRBD2 (6 bases). Looked up from germline, CDR1 is SGHDN and CDR2 is FVKESK. V lost 7 bases and J lost 8, with 19 bases in between. This CDR3 comprises 14 residues. DNA of the CDR3: TGTGCCAGCACCCCGGGCGACGGAGGGAGTACGCAGTATTTT. Protein: CASTPGDGGSTQYF.

V and J are TRBV19 and TRBJ1-4; D ambiguous. V lost 2 bases and J 4 bases, leaving 5 bases between the germline ends. The CDR3 covers 13 residues. Germline CDR1 is LNHDA and CDR2 is SQIVND (reference sequence). CDR3 protein: CASSIQDNEKLFF. CDR3 bases: TGTGCCAGTAGTATACAGGATAATGAAAAACTGTTTTTT.

The V gene is TRBV6-2 or TRBV6-3, the J gene TRBJ1-1; no reliable D call. This CDR3 is built from 16 residues. Trimming shortened V by 0 bases and J by 1 base, and 12 bases separated the two germline ends. The germline CDR1 and CDR2 sequences are MNHEY and SVGEGT. This CDR3 reads CASSYSIQEGNTEAFF. CDR3 sequence (DNA): TGTGCCAGCAGTTACTCGATCCAAGAGGGGAACACTGAAGCTTTCTTT.

This clone occurred a few times. This rearrangement joins TRBV5-5 to TRBJ1-4, with TRBD1 matching 9 bases. The CDR3 runs 16 residues. Germline CDR1 SGHKS, CDR2 YYEKEE (reference sequence). Germline trimming cut 4 bases from V and 6 bases from J; bases unmatched to any gene: 10. The CDR3 sequence is CASSIKTGGNDEKLFF. The CDR3 coding sequence is TGTGCCAGCAGCATAAAAACAGGGGGCAACGATGAAAAACTGTTTTTT.

The rearrangement links TRBV5-4 to TRBJ1-4; no definite D call. The germline V and J ends were trimmed by 3 bases and 8 bases, with 14 bases remaining between them. The CDR3 contains 14 residues. Germline V gene data show CDR1 as SGHNT and CDR2 as YYREEE (reference sequence). The CDR3 DNA follows: TGTGCCAGCAGCTACAGAGAAGGTGGAGAAAAACTGTTTTTT. This codes for CASSYREGGEKLFF.

The chain carries TRBV11-3 and TRBJ2-1; D may be TRBD2 (6 bases). Germline assignment: CDR1 SGHNT and CDR2 YENEEA. The CDR3 extends over 12 amino acids. V gave up 2 bases and J gave up 9 bases, with 8 bases separating them. CDR3 nucleotides: TGTGCCAGCAGCTTATACGGGAGTGAGCAGTTCTTC. Protein sequence: CASSLYGSEQFF.

The V and J genes are TRBV7-2 and TRBJ1-2; 9 nucleotides line up with TRBD1. The germline CDR1 and CDR2 sequences are SGHTA and FQGNSA. V was pared by 4 bases and J by 4 bases, with 10 bases of the junction left unmatched. This CDR3 contains 16 residues. As DNA, the CDR3 is TGTGCCAGCAGCTCCAGAGGACAGGGGTCGGGCTATGGCTACACCTTC. Its protein is CASSSRGQGSGYGYTF.

This chain joins TRBV5-6 and TRBJ1-6, with 8 nucleotides matching TRBD1. V gave up 5 bases and J gave up 6 bases; unmatched junction bases: 4. Germline lookup yields CDR1 SGHDT and CDR2 YYEEEE. The CDR3 length is 14 residues. CDR3 amino acids: CASRKDRVNSPLHF. The DNA of the CDR3 is TGTGCCAGCAGAAAGGACAGGGTTAATTCACCCCTCCACTTT.

This rearrangement joins TRBV7-9 to TRBJ1-4; 7 bases are a match to TRBD1. Unmatched junction bases numbered 13, after V lost 5 bases and J lost 7 bases. The CDR3 length is 16 residues. The germline gives CDR1 SEHNR, CDR2 FQNEAQ (reference sequence). Here the CDR3 reads CASSPSDRPLSEKLFF. As DNA, the CDR3 is TGTGCCAGCAGCCCCTCGGACAGGCCGTTAAGTGAAAAACTGTTTTTT.

V usage is TRBV3-1 (or the pseudogene TRBV3-2) and J usage is TRBJ2-3; 11 bases align to TRBD2. Germline values: CDR1 LGHDT, CDR2 YNNKEL (reference sequence). This CDR3 is 15 amino acids long. Trimming cost V 4 bases and J 10 bases; bases outside gene matches: 10. CDR3 sequence (DNA): TGTGCCAGCAGCCCTCATAGCGGGGGGGCTACCCCGCAGTATTTT. Its translation is CASSPHSGGATPQYF.

This chain links TRBV21-1 with TRBJ1-2. TRBV21-1 is a pseudogene. The CDR3 runs 13 residues. This CDR3 is CASSKATAGGYTF. The CDR3 coding sequence is TGTGCCAGCAGCAAAGCGACGGCCGGGGGCTACACCTTC.

The rearrangement uses TRBV19 and TRBJ2-7, with 10 bases fitting TRBD1. The V and J ends lost 5 bases and 6 bases, in that order; junction bases with no gene match: 4. CDR3 length: 13 residues. CDR1 LNHDA and CDR2 SQIVND come from the germline V gene (reference sequence). Written as DNA, the CDR3 is TGTGCCAGTAGTGGGACAGGGGTCGGCGAGCAGTACTTC. Its protein is CASSGTGVGEQYF.

The chain links TRBV18 to TRBJ1-1; D remains ambiguous. CDR3 size: 16 residues. The V and J ends lost 5 bases and 0 bases respectively, with 16 bases between them. In germline, CDR1 is KGHSH, CDR2 LQKENI. In DNA, the CDR3 is TGTGCCAGCTCAAACGGTCCCACGCCAATGAACACTGAAGCTTTCTTT. Its protein product is CASSNGPTPMNTEAFF. Drawing the rest from reference TRBV18 and TRBJ1-1, the complete variable domain is NAGVMQNPRHLVRRRGQEARLRCSPMKGHSHVYWYRQLPEEGLKFMVYLQKENIIDESGMPKERFSAEFPKEGPSILRIQQVVRGDSAAYFCASSNGPTPMNTEAFFGQGTRLTVV.

The chain combines TRBV5-1 with TRBJ1-4; 8 nucleotides line up with TRBD1. Germline CDR1 is SGHRS and CDR2 is YFSETQ. This CDR3 is 17 amino acids long. The J segment lost 5 bases and the V segment lost 3 bases, leaving 12 bases of the junction unmatched. The CDR3 loop reads CASSSDLQGVPNEKLFF. CDR3 bases: TGCGCCAGCAGCTCCGACCTACAGGGGGTACCAAATGAAAAACTGTTTTTT.

The genes are TRBV12-3 or TRBV12-4 and TRBJ1-2, with D unresolved. Deletions cut 8 bases from V and 2 bases from J, with 9 bases between. This CDR3 has 12 amino acids. For the CDR3, the DNA is TGTGCCAGCCTCCGGGGAAACTATGGCTACACCTTC. Its protein is CASLRGNYGYTF.

The chain uses TRBV14 and TRBJ1-1; TRBD1 is a possible D gene (6 bases). The CDR3 totals 12 residues. Germline CDR1 is SGHDN and CDR2 is FVKESK. V lost 1 base, J lost 6 bases, and 6 bases lay in between. The DNA of the CDR3 is TGTGCCAGCAGCCAAGCAGGGGCTGAAGCTTTCTTT. Translated, it gives CASSQAGAEAFF.

This chain joins TRBV3-1 (or the pseudogene TRBV3-2) and TRBJ1-2; 8 positions match TRBD1. The germline CDR1 and CDR2 sequences are LGHDT and YNNKEL (reference sequence). The V segment lost 4 bases and the J segment 6 bases; nucleotides outside the gene matches: 16. The CDR3 runs to 17 residues. The CDR3 here is CASSRPASRTGTDGYTF. The CDR3, as DNA: TGTGCCAGCAGCCGACCCGCGTCCCGGACAGGGACGGATGGCTACACCTTC.

This clone has a single count. This rearrangement joins TRBV5-6 to TRBJ1-3; 8 positions match TRBD1. Germline CDR1 and CDR2: SGHDT and YYEEEE. J gave up 6 bases and V 4 bases, and 15 bases lay outside the gene matches. The CDR3 loop spans 17 amino acids. The CDR3 DNA sequence: TGTGCCAGCAGCGCCTTCCCTAAACTGACAGGGGTAAACACCATATATTTT. Protein product: CASSAFPKLTGVNTIYF.

The chain carries TRBV6-2 or TRBV6-3 and TRBJ1-1; 7 nucleotides line up with TRBD1. This CDR3 spans 14 amino acids. V shed 5 bases, J shed 4 bases, and the junction held 7 bases outside the gene matches. CDR1 and CDR2 from the germline V gene are MNHEY and SVGEGT. CDR3 protein: CASSKSTGTTEAFF. CDR3 DNA sequence: TGTGCCAGCAGTAAATCGACAGGGACCACTGAAGCTTTCTTT.

The V and J genes are TRBV5-6 and TRBJ1-5; unclear D gene. Per the germline V gene, CDR1 is SGHDT and CDR2 is YYEEEE. The CDR3 consists of 14 residues. Trimming removed 2 bases at V and 0 bases at J, with 6 bases between. The CDR3 here is CASSFKYSNQPQHF. Written as DNA, the CDR3 is TGTGCCAGCAGCTTTAAATATAGCAATCAGCCCCAGCATTTT. The full variable domain, in which reference TRBV5-6 and TRBJ1-5 provide the parts outside the CDR3, is DAGVTQSPTHLIKTRGQQVTLRCSPKSGHDTVSWYQQALGQGPQFIFQYYEEEERQRGNFPDRFSGHQFPNYSSELNVNALLLGDSALYLCASSFKYSNQPQHFGDGTRLSIL.

V gene TRBV7-8 combines with J gene TRBJ2-2; possibly TRBD2 for D (6 bases). V was trimmed by 5 bases and J by 7 bases, leaving 11 bases between them. The CDR3 runs to 13 residues. The germline CDR1 and CDR2 sequences are SGHVS and FQNEAQ. CDR3 loop: CASSLGTVGELFF. For the CDR3, the DNA is TGTGCCAGCAGCCTTGGGACTGTCGGGGAGCTGTTTTTT.

The V and J genes are TRBV6-5 and TRBJ2-7; TRBD2 is a possible D gene (5 bases). V lost 0 bases, J lost 6 bases, and 15 bases lay in between. Germline V CDR1 and CDR2: MNHEY, SVGAGI. This CDR3 spans 15 amino acids. Here the CDR3 reads CASSYSGRGRREQYF. The CDR3 bases are TGTGCCAGCAGTTACTCAGGACGCGGGCGTCGCGAGCAGTACTTC.

The chain uses TRBV6-5 and TRBJ1-2, with a possible D match to TRBD1 (5 bases). The germline V gene has CDR1 MNHEY and CDR2 SVGAGI. V dropped 6 bases and J dropped 5 bases, with 10 bases sitting between them. The CDR3 is made up of 12 amino acids. Here the CDR3 DNA reads TGTGCCAGCAGGACCAGGGTGTATGGCTACACCTTC. Translating gives CASRTRVYGYTF.

This clone was detected only a few times. V usage is TRBV6-5 and J usage is TRBJ2-1, with TRBD2 matching over 8 bases. Germline V gives CDR1 MNHEY, CDR2 SVGAGI. The CDR3 extends over 15 amino acids. V gave up 6 bases and J gave up 4 bases; unmatched junction bases: 8. The CDR3 nucleotides read TGTGCCAGCAGGACGAGCGGGGGACTATACAATGAGCAGTTCTTC. This codes for CASRTSGGLYNEQFF.

The chain links TRBV5-6 to TRBJ1-2; 7 bases map to TRBD1. The CDR3 consists of 15 residues. The V gene's germline CDR1 is SGHDT and CDR2 YYEEEE. V shed 6 bases, J shed 2 bases, and the junction held 10 bases outside the gene matches. CDR3 loop: CASTIDRVGNYGYTF. The CDR3 DNA reads TGTGCCAGCACCATTGACAGGGTTGGCAACTATGGCTACACCTTC. Drawing the rest from reference TRBV5-6 and TRBJ1-2, the complete variable domain is DAGVTQSPTHLIKTRGQQVTLRCSPKSGHDTVSWYQQALGQGPQFIFQYYEEEERQRGNFPDRFSGHQFPNYSSELNVNALLLGDSALYLCASTIDRVGNYGYTFGSGTRLTVV.